This T cell receptor beta chain stems from a study of T cell responses to AZD1222 COVID-19 vaccine. Study summary: It was second doses at about 4 or about 12 weeks that were pooled.

General study findings and limits: None of the repertoires were sampled until the peak T cell response had passed. Recipients of two AZD1222 doses showed rising Spike-specific TCR breadth and depth.

CDR1 is LNHDA, CDR2 SQIVND, per germline (reference sequence). The CDR3 is 14 residues long. Trimming took 4 bases from V and 5 from J; bases not matched to a gene: 2. As to this clone: Its specificity is not known.

Assay used: immunoSEQ multiplex PCR; TCRdb lists only in-frame clones, some missing. This table holds approximately 130,000 clones, 85% to 95% found once. This rearrangement joins TRBV19 to TRBJ2-7, with 13 bases matching TRBD2. This sequence was found in an adult in good health. This material consisted of peripheral blood, taken on day 0 of AZD1222 vaccination. The CDR3 bases are TGTGCCAGTAGTAGGACTAGCGGGAGTGACGAGCAGTACTTC. It translates to CASSRTSGSDEQYF.